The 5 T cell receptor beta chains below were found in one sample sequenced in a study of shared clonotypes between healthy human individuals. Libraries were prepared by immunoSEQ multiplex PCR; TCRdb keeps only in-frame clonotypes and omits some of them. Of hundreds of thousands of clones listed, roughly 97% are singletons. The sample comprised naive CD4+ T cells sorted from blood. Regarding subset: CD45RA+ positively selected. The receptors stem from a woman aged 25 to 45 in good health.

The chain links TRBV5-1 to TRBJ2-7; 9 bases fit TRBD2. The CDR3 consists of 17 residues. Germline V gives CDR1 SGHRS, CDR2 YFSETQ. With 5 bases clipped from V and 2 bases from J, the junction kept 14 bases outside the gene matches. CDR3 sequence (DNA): TGCGCCAGCAGTGAGATCACGGCTAGCGGGACTACCTACGAGCAGTACTTC. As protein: CASSEITASGTTYEQYF.

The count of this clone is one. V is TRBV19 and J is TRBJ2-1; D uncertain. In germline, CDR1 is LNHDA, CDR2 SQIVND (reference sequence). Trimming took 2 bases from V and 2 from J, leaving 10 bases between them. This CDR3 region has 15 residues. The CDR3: CASSISLSPYNEQFF. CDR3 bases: TGTGCCAGTAGTATATCGCTGTCGCCCTACAATGAGCAGTTCTTC.

The CDR3 coding sequence is TGTGCCAGCAGGACCCCCGGCACTTCCTACGAGCAGTACTTC. Its protein product is CASRTPGTSYEQYF. This rearrangement joins TRBV6-5 to TRBJ2-7; the D is unclear. The CDR3 sequence is 14 residues long. Germline-derived CDR1 and CDR2 are MNHEY and SVGAGI. Deletions cut 6 bases from V and 1 base from J, with 13 bases between.

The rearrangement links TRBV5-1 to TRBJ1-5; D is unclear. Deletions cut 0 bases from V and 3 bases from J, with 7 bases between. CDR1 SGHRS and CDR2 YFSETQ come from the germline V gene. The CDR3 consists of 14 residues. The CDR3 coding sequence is TGCGCCAGCAGCTTGGGACCGAACAATCAGCCCCAGCATTTT. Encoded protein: CASSLGPNNQPQHF.

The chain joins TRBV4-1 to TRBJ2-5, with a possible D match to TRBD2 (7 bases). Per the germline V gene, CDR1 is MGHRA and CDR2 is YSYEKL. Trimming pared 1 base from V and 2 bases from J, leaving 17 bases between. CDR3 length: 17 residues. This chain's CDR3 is CASSQGGGGVGQETQYF. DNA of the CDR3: TGCGCCAGCAGCCAAGGAGGGGGGGGAGTCGGTCAAGAGACCCAGTACTTC.